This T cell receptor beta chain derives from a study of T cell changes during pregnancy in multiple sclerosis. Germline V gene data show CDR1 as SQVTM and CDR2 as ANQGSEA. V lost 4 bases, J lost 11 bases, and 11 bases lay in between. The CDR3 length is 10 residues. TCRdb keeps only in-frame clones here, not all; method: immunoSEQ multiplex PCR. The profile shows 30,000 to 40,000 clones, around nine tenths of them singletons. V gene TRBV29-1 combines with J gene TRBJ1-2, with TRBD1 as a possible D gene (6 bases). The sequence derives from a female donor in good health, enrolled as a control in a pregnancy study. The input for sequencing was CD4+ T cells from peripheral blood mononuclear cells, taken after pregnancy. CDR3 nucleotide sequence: TGCAGCGTTGGACAGCAGGGGTACACCTTC. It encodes CSVGQQGYTF.